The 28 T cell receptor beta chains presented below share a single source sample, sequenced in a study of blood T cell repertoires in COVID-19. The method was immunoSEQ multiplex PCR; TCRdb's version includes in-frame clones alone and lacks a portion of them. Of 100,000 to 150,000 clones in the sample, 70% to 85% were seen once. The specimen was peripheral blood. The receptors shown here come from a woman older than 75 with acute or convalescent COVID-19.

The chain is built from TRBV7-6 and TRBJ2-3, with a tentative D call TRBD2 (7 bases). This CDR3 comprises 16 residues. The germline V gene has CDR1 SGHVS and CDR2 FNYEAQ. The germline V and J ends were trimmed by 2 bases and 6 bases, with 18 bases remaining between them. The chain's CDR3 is CASSLLERERGDTQYF. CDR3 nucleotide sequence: TGTGCCAGCAGCTTATTGGAGCGGGAAAGGGGGGATACGCAGTATTTT.

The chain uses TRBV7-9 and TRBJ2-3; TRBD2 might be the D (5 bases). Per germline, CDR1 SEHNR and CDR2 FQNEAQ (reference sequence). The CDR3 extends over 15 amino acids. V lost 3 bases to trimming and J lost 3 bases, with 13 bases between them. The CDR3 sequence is CASSLGMLATDTQYF. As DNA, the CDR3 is TGTGCCAGCAGCTTGGGGATGCTAGCAACAGATACGCAGTATTTT.

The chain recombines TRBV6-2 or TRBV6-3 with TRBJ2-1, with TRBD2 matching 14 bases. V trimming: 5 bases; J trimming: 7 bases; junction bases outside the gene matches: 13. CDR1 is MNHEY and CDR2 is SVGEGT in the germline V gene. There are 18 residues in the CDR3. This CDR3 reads CASSIIGTSGRALNEQFF. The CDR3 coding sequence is TGTGCCAGCAGTATCATCGGGACTAGCGGGAGAGCATTAAATGAGCAGTTCTTC.

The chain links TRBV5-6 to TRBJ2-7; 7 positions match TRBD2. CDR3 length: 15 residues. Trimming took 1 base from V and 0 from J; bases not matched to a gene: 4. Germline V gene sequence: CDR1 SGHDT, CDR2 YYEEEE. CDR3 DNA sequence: TGTGCCAGCAGCTTGTGGGAGGGGAACTCCTACGAGCAGTACTTC. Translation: CASSLWEGNSYEQYF.

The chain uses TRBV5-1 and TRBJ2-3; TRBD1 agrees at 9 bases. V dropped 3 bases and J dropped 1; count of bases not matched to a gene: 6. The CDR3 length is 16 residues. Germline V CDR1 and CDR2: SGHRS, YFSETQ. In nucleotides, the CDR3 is TGCGCCAGCAGCTCCCCGGACAGGGGAGGCACAGATACGCAGTATTTT. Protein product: CASSSPDRGGTDTQYF.

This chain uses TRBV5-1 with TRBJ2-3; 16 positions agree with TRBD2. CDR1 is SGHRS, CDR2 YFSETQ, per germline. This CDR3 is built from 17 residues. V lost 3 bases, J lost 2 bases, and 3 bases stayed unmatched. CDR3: CASSWGLAGGSTDTQYF. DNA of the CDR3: TGCGCCAGCAGCTGGGGACTAGCGGGGGGGTCCACAGATACGCAGTATTTT. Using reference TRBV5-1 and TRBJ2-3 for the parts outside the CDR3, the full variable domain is KAGVTQTPRYLIKTRGQQVTLSCSPISGHRSVSWYQQTPGQGLQFLFEYFSETQRNKGNFPGRFSGRQFSNSRSEMNVSTLELGDSALYLCASSWGLAGGSTDTQYFGPGTRLTVL.

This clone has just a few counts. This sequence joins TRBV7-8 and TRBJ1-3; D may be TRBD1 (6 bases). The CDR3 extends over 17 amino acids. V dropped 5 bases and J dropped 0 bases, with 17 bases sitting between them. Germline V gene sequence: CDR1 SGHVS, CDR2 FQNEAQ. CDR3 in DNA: TGTGCCAGCAGCCTAAACTCGGACAGCTTCTCTGGAAACACCATATATTTT. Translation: CASSLNSDSFSGNTIYF.

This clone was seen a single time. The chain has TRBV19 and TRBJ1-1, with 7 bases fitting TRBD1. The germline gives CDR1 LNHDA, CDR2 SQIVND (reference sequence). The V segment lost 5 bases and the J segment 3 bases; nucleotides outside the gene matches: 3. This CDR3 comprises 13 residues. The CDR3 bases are TGTGCCAGTAGTTCCACAGGGGACACTGAAGCTTTCTTT. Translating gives CASSSTGDTEAFF.

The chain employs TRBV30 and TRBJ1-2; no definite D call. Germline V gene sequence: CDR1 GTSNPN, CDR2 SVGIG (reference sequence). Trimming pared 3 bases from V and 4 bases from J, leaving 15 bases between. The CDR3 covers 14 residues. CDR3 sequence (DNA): TGTGCCTGGAGCCCCGGACTCTCACGCTATGGCTACACCTTC. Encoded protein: CAWSPGLSRYGYTF.

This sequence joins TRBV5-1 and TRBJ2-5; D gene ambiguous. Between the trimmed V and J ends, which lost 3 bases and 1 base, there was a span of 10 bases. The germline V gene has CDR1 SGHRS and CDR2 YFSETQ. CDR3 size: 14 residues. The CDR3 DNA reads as TGCGCCAGCAGCTCAGACTGGAGCCAAGAGACCCAGTACTTC. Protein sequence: CASSSDWSQETQYF.

DNA for the CDR3: TGTGCCAGCAGTTACGCGAGACAGTCAACTAATGAAAAACTGTTTTTT. Its protein is CASSYARQSTNEKLFF. The chain carries TRBV6-6 and TRBJ1-4, with D perhaps TRBD1 (5 bases). Trimming left V 2 bases short and J 0 bases short, with 10 bases between. The germline V gene encodes CDR1 MNHNY and CDR2 SVGAGI (reference sequence). The CDR3 sequence is 16 residues long.

The CDR3 nucleotides are TGTGCCAGCTCCGAGGGACTAGCGGGATGGTACGAGCAGTACTTC. Translating it yields CASSEGLAGWYEQYF. The V and J genes are TRBV9 and TRBJ2-7, with 13 bases aligning to TRBD2. CDR1 and CDR2 (germline): SGDLS, YYNGEE. The CDR3 runs to 15 residues. Trimming took 7 bases from V and 4 from J; bases not matched to a gene: 8.

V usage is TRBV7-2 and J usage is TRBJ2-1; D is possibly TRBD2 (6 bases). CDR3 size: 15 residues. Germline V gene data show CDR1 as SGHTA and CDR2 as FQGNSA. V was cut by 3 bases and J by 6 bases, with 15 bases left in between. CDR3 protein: CASSFSVLAGNEQFF. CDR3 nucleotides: TGTGCCAGCAGCTTTAGCGTACTAGCAGGCAATGAGCAGTTCTTC. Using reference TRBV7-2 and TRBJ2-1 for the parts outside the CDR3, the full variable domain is GAGVSQSPSNKVTEKGKDVELRCDPISGHTALYWYRQSLGQGLEFLIYFQGNSAPDKSGLPSDRFSAERTGGSVSTLTIQRTQQEDSAVYLCASSFSVLAGNEQFFGPGTRLTVL.

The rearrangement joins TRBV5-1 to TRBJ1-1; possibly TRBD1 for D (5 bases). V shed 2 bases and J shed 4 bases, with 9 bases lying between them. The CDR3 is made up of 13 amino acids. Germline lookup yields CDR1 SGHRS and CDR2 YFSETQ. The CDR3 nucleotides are TGCGCCAGCAGCTTCAGGGAATTCACTGAAGCTTTCTTT. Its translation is CASSFREFTEAFF.

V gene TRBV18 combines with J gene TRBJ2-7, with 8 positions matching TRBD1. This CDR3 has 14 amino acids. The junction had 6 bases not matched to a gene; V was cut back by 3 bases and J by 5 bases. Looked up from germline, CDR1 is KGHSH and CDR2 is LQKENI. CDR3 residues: CASSPQTGADEQYF. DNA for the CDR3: TGTGCCAGCTCACCGCAGACAGGGGCCGACGAGCAGTACTTC.

This CDR3 is CASSPGDAQTQHF. The CDR3 DNA reads as TGTGCCAGCTCACCGGGAGACGCCCAGACCCAGCATTTT. The V gene is TRBV18, the J gene TRBJ1-5, with unresolved D. This CDR3 spans 13 amino acids. CDR1 is KGHSH and CDR2 is LQKENI in the germline V gene. Trimming left V 3 bases short and J 11 bases short, with 14 bases between.

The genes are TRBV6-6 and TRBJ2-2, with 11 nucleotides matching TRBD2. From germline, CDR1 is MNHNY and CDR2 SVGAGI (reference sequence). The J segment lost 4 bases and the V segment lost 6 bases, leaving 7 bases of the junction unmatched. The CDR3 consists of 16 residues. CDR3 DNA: TGTGCCAGCAGACCCCCTAGCGGGGGGCCCACCGGGGAGCTGTTTTTT. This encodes CASRPPSGGPTGELFF.

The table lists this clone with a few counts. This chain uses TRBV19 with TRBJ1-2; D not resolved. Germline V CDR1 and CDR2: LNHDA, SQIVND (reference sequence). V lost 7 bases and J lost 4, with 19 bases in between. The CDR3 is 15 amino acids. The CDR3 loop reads CASTKAQNTFYGYTF. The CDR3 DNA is TGTGCCAGTACGAAGGCACAGAACACCTTCTATGGCTACACCTTC.

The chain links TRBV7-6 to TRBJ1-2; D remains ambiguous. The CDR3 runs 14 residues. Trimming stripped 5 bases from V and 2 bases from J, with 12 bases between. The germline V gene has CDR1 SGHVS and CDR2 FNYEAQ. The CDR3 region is CASSPGGGNYGYTF. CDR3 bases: TGTGCCAGCAGCCCCGGAGGAGGAAACTATGGCTACACCTTC.

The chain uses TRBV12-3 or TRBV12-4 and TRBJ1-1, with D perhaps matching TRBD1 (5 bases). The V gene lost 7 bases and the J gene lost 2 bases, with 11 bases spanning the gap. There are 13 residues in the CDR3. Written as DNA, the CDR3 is TGTGCCAGCACCCTTGACAGTAACACTGAAGCTTTCTTT. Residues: CASTLDSNTEAFF.

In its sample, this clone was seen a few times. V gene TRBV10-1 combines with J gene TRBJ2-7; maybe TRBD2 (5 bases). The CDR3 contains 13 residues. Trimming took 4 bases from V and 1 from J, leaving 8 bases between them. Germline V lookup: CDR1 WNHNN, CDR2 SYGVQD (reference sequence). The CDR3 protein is CASSASGSYEQYF. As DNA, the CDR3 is TGCGCCAGCAGTGCCTCGGGATCCTACGAGCAGTACTTC.

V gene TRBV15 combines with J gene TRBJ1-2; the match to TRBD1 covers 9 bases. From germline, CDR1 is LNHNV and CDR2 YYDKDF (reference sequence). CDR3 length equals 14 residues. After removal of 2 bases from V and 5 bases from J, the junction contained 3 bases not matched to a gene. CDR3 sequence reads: CATSRLGTGYGYTF. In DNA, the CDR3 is TGTGCCACCAGCAGACTCGGGACAGGGTATGGCTACACCTTC.

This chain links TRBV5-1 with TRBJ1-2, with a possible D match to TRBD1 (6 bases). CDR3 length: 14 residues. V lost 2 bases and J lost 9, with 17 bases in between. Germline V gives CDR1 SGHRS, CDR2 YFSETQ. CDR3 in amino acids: CASSFGTGSLSYTF. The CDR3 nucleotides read TGCGCCAGCAGCTTTGGTACAGGGAGCCTAAGCTACACCTTC.

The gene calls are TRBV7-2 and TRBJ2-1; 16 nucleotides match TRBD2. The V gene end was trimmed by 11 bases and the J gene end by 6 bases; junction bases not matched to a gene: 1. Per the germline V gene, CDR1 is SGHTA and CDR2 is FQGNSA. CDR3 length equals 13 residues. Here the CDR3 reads CAGTSGGANEQFF. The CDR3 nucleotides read TGTGCCGGGACTAGCGGGGGGGCCAATGAGCAGTTCTTC. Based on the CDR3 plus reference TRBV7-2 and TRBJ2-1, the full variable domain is GAGVSQSPSNKVTEKGKDVELRCDPISGHTALYWYRQSLGQGLEFLIYFQGNSAPDKSGLPSDRFSAERTGGSVSTLTIQRTQQEDSAVYLCAGTSGGANEQFFGPGTRLTVL.

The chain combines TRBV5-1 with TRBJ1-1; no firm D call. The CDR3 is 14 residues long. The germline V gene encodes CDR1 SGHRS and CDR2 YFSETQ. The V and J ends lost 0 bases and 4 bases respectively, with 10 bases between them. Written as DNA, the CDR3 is TGCGCCAGCAGCTTGGCCAACTACGGCACTGAAGCTTTCTTT. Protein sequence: CASSLANYGTEAFF.

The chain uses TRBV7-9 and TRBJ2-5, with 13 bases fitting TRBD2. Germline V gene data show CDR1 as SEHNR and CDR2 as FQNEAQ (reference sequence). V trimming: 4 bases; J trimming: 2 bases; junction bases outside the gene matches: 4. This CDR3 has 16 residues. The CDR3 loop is CASSWGLAGTQETQYF. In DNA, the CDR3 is TGTGCCAGCAGCTGGGGACTAGCGGGGACTCAAGAGACCCAGTACTTC.

CDR3 in amino acids: CASRGPGVLNTEAFF. The DNA of the CDR3 is TGTGCCAGTAGAGGACCAGGGGTGCTGAACACTGAAGCTTTCTTT. The genes are TRBV19 and TRBJ1-1, with D possibly being TRBD1 (6 bases). The CDR3 has 15 residues. Germline V gene sequence: CDR1 LNHDA, CDR2 SQIVND (reference sequence). V lost 6 bases to trimming and J lost 0 bases, with 14 bases between them.

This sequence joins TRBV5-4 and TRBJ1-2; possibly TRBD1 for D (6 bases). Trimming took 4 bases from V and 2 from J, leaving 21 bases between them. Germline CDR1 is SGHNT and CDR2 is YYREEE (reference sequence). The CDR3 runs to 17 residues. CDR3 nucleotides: TGTGCCAGCAGCCGAGTTGGTGTCAAGGGGACAAACTATGGCTACACCTTC. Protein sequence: CASSRVGVKGTNYGYTF.